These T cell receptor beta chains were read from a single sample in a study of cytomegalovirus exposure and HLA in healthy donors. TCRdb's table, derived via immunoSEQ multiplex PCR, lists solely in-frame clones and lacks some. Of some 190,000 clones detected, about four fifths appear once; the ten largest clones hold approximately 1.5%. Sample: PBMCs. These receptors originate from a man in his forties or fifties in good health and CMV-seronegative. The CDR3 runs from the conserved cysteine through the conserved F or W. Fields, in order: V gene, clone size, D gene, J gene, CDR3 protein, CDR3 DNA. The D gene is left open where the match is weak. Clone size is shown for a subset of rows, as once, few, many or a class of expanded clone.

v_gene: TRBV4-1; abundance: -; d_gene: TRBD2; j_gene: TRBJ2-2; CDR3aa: CASSQLLAGGPLYTGELFF; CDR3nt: TGCGCCAGCAGCCAACTGTTAGCGGGGGGGCCCCTTTACACCGGGGAGCTGTTTTTT
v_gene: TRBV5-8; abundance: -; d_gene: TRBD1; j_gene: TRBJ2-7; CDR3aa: CASSLVRGQGLYEQYF; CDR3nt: TGTGCCAGCAGCTTGGTAAGGGGACAGGGCCTCTACGAGCAGTACTTC
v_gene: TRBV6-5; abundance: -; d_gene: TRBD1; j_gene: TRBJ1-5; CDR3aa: CASRQGAGNQPQHF; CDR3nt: TGTGCCAGCAGACAGGGGGCAGGCAATCAGCCCCAGCATTTT
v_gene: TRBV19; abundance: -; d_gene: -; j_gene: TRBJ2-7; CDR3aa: CASSMGEGAYEQYF; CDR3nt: TGTGCCAGTAGTATGGGTGAGGGGGCCTACGAGCAGTACTTC
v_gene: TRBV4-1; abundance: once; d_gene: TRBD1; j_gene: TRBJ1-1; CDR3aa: CASSHRPPEDRGLRTEAFF; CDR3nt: TGCGCCAGCAGCCACCGGCCCCCCGAGGACAGGGGCCTTCGGACTGAAGCTTTCTTT
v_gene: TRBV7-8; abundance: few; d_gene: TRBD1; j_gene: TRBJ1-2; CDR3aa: CASSSQVPTGGRGLYGYTF; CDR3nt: TGTGCCAGCAGTTCTCAAGTCCCGACAGGGGGAAGGGGACTCTATGGCTACACCTTC
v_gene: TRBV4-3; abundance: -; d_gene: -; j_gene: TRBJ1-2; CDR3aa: CASSQDPESLYGYTF; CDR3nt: TGCGCCAGCAGCCAAGATCCAGAATCCTTATATGGCTACACCTTC
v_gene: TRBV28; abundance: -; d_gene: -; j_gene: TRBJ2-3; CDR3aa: CASSLVGGPTDTQYF; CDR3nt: TGTGCCAGCAGCCTCGTGGGTGGGCCCACAGATACGCAGTATTTT
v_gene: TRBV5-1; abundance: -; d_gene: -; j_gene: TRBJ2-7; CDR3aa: CASSLGTAAYEQYF; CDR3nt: TGCGCCAGCAGCTTGGGGACAGCGGCCTACGAGCAGTACTTC
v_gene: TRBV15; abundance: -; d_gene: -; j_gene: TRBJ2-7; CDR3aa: CATSSPSYEQYF; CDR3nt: TGTGCCACCAGCAGCCCCAGCTACGAGCAGTACTTC
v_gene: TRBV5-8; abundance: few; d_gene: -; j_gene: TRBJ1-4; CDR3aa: CASSSTIRVNNEKLFF; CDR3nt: TGTGCCAGCAGCTCGACCATCAGGGTAAATAATGAAAAACTGTTTTTT
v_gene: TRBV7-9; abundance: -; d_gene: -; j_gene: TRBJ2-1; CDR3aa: CASSFAGGNNEQFF; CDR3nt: TGTGCCAGCAGCTTTGCGGGCGGTAACAATGAGCAGTTCTTC
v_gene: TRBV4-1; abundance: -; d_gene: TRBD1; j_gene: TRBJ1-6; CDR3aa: CASSQPRQGPNSPLHF; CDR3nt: TGCGCCAGCAGCCAACCACGACAGGGGCCAAATTCACCCCTCCACTTT
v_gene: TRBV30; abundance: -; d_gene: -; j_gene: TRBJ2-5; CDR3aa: CATGEQGFYQETQYF; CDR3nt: TGTGCCACGGGTGAGCAGGGGTTTTACCAAGAGACCCAGTACTTC
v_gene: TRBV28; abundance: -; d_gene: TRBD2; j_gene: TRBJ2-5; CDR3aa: CASRQAGGPRETQYF; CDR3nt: TGTGCCAGCAGGCAAGCGGGGGGGCCGCGAGAGACCCAGTACTTC
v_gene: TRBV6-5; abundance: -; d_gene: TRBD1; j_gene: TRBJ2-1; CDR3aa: CASSYGQGGNNWQFF; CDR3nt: TGTGCCAGCAGTTATGGACAGGGGGGGAACAATTGGCAGTTCTTC
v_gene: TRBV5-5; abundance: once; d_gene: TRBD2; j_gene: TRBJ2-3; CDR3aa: CASSLVGLAVDTQYF; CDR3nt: TGTGCCAGCAGCTTGGTGGGACTAGCTGTAGATACGCAGTATTTT
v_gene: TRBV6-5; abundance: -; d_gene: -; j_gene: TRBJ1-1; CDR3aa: CASSYSRGGASTEAFF; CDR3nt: TGTGCCAGCAGTTACTCGAGGGGGGGCGCGTCCACTGAAGCTTTCTTT
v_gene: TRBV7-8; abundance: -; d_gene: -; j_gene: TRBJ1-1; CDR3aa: CASSYQGGSTEAFF; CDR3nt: TGTGCCAGCAGCTATCAGGGAGGGAGCACTGAAGCTTTCTTT
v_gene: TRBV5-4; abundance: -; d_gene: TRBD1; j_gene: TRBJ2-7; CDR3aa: CASSLDRGNEQYF; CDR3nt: TGTGCCAGCAGCTTGGACAGGGGGAACGAGCAGTACTTC
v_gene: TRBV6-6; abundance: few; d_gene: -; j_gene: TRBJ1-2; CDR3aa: CASSYSGGNYGYTF; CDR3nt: TGTGCCAGCAGTTACTCGGGGGGAAACTATGGCTACACCTTC
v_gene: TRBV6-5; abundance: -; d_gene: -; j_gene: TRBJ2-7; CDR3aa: CASSEALDYEQYF; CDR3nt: TGTGCCAGCAGTGAAGCTCTAGACTACGAGCAGTACTTC